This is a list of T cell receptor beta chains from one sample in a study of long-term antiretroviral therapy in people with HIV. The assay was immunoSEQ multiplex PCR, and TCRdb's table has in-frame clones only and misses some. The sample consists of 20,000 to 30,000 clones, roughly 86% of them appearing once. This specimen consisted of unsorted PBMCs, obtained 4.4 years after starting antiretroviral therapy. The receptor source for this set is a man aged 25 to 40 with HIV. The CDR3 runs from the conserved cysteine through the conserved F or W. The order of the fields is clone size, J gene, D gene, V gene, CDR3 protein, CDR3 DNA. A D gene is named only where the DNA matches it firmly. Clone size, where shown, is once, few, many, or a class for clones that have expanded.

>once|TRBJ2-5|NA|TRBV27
CASSLDPRGRETQYF
TGTGCCAGCAGTTTGGACCCACGAGGCCGAGAGACCCAGTACTTC
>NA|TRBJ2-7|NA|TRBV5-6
CASSLGPSSYEQYF
TGTGCCAGCAGCCTGGGACCGAGCTCCTACGAGCAGTACTTC
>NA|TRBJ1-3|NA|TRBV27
CASSLGGPRLSGNTIYF
TGTGCCAGCAGTTTAGGAGGGCCTCGCCTCTCTGGAAACACCATATATTTT
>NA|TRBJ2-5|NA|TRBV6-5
CASSTPAGPRTQYF
TGTGCCAGCAGTACCCCGGCGGGTCCCAGGACCCAGTACTTC
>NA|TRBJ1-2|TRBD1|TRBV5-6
CASSLVDRGQGYGYTF
TGTGCCAGCAGCTTGGTTGACAGGGGGCAAGGTTATGGCTACACCTTC
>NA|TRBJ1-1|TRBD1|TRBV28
CAARQGSYTEAFF
TGTGCCGCCCGACAGGGTAGTTACACTGAAGCTTTCTTT
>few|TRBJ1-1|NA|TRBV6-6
CASSFPEAMNTEAFF
TGTGCCAGCAGTTTCCCCGAAGCCATGAACACTGAAGCTTTCTTT
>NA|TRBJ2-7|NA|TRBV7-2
CASKSREVSYEQYF
TGTGCCAGCAAAAGCAGGGAAGTGTCCTACGAGCAGTACTTC
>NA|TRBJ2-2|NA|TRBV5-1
CASSPLAGGPPGELFF
TGCGCCAGCAGCCCCCTAGCCGGGGGGCCCCCCGGGGAGCTGTTTTTT
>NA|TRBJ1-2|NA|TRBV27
CASSLFPGSRRYTF
TGTGCCAGCAGTTTATTCCCGGGAAGTCGGCGCTACACCTTC
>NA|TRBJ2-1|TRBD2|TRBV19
CASNRGGTEQFF
TGTGCCAGTAATAGGGGAGGGACTGAGCAGTTCTTC
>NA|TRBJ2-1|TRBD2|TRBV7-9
CASSSTLGLAGVRRNEQFF
TGTGCCAGCAGCTCGACACTGGGACTAGCGGGAGTTCGACGGAATGAGCAGTTCTTC
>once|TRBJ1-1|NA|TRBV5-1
CASSLVTGISTEAFF
TGCGCCAGCAGCTTGGTTACGGGGATTTCCACTGAAGCTTTCTTT
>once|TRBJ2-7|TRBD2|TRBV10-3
CAISEKAGGDEQYF
TGTGCCATCAGTGAAAAGGCGGGAGGAGACGAGCAGTACTTC
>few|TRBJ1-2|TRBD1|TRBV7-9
CASSLATGQGARRYTF
TGTGCCAGCAGCTTAGCTACTGGACAGGGGGCGCGTCGCTACACCTTC
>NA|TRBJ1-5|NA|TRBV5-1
CASSSGDSNQPQHF
TGCGCCAGCAGCTCGGGGGACAGCAATCAGCCCCAGCATTTT
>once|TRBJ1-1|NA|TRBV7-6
CASSPSRAGAGNTEAFF
TGTGCCAGCAGCCCATCTAGGGCAGGGGCCGGGAACACTGAAGCTTTCTTT
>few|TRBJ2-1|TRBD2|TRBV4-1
CASSRHASGSYNEQFF
TGCGCCAGCAGCCGTCACGCTAGCGGCTCCTACAATGAGCAGTTCTTC
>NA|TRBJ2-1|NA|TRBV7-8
CASSLEIGGYGKFF
TGTGCCAGCAGCTTAGAAATTGGAGGGTATGGGAAGTTCTTC
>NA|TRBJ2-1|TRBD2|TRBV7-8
CASSSSGGRNNEQFF
TGTGCCAGCAGCTCTAGCGGGGGGCGAAACAATGAGCAGTTCTTC
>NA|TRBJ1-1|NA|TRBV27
CASARVAGNTEAFF
TGTGCCAGCGCGAGAGTGGCGGGGAACACTGAAGCTTTCTTT
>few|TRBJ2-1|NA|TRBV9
CASSVGPGASANEQFF
TGTGCCAGCAGCGTAGGGCCAGGGGCATCAGCCAATGAGCAGTTCTTC
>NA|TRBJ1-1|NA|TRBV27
CASSSTGWGTEAFF
TGTGCCAGCAGTAGTACAGGGTGGGGCACTGAAGCTTTCTTT
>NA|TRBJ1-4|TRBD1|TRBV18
CASSPQVFRWDSNEKLFF
TGTGCCAGCTCACCGCAAGTTTTCCGGTGGGACAGTAATGAAAAACTGTTTTTT
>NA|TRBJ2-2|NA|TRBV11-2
CASRGVANTGELFF
TGTGCCAGCCGAGGCGTCGCGAACACCGGGGAGCTGTTTTTT
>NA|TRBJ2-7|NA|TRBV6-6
CASSYRRGYEQYF
TGTGCCAGCAGTTACCGAAGGGGCTACGAGCAGTACTTC
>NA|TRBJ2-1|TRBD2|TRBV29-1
CSVEGRAGSWNEQFF
TGCAGCGTTGAAGGGAGAGCGGGGTCGTGGAATGAGCAGTTCTTC
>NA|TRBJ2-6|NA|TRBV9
CASSERGPGANVLTF
TGTGCCAGCAGCGAAAGGGGTCCCGGGGCCAACGTCCTGACTTTC
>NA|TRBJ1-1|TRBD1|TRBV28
CASSLGGTGNTEAFF
TGTGCCAGCAGTCTAGGAGGGACAGGGAACACTGAAGCTTTCTTT
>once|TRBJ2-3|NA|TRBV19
CASSVASGQDTQYF
TGTGCCAGTAGTGTGGCTAGCGGACAGGATACGCAGTATTTT
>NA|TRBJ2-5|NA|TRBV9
CASSYHFSKETQYF
TGTGCCAGCAGCTATCATTTCAGTAAAGAGACCCAGTACTTC
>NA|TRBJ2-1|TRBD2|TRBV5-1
CASSFKTSGGAGEQFF
TGCGCCAGCAGCTTTAAGACTAGCGGGGGGGCCGGTGAGCAGTTCTTC
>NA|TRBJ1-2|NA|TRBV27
CASSLSPRDGYTF
TGTGCCAGCAGTTTAAGCCCAAGGGATGGCTACACCTTC
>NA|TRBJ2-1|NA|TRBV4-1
CASSPHNEQFF
TGCGCCAGCAGCCCGCACAATGAGCAGTTCTTC
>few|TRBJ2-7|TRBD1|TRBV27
CASSPGTGVYEQYF
TGTGCCAGCAGTCCCGGGACAGGGGTTTACGAGCAGTACTTC
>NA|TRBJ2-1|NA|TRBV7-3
CASSLRPNEQFF
TGTGCCAGCAGCTTAAGGCCCAATGAGCAGTTCTTC
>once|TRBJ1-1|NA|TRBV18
CASSPPGRPNTEAFF
TGTGCCAGCTCACCACCCGGGCGGCCCAACACTGAAGCTTTCTTT
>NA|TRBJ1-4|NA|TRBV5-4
CASSLSGASANEKLFF
TGTGCCAGCAGCTTGTCCGGGGCAAGTGCGAATGAAAAACTGTTTTTT
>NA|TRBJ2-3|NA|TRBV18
CASSPPLGQSNTQYF
TGTGCCAGCTCACCACCCTTAGGACAGTCAAATACGCAGTATTTT
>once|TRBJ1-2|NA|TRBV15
CATSRGRTANYGYTF
TGTGCCACCAGCAGGGGGAGGACAGCTAACTATGGCTACACCTTC
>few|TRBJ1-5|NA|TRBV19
CASSAGEGYQPQHF
TGTGCCAGTAGTGCGGGGGAGGGGTATCAGCCCCAGCATTTT
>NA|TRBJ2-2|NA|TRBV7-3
CASSPTGSLNTGELFF
TGTGCCAGCAGCCCTACCGGGTCCCTGAACACCGGGGAGCTGTTTTTT
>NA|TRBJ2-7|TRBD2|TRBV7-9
CASSAVRGGTSYEQYF
TGTGCCAGCAGCGCAGTCCGGGGGGGGACCTCCTACGAGCAGTACTTC
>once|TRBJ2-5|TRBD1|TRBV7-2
CASSFRDRGPGTQYF
TGTGCCAGCAGCTTTAGGGACAGGGGGCCGGGGACCCAGTACTTC
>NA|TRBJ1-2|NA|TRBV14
CASSQGLRVQGYTF
TGTGCCAGCAGCCAAGGTTTGCGGGTTCAAGGCTACACCTTC
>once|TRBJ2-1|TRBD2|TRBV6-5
CASSQGLVYNEQFF
TGTGCCAGCAGTCAAGGACTAGTTTACAATGAGCAGTTCTTC
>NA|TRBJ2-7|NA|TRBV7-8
CASSSFRGGEQYF
TGTGCCAGCAGCTCCTTCAGGGGAGGCGAGCAGTACTTC
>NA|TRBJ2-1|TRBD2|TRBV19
CASSSTSGLYNEQFF
TGTGCCAGTAGCTCTACTAGCGGACTATACAATGAGCAGTTCTTC
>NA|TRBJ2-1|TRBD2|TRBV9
CASSVSPRLAADNEQFF
TGTGCCAGCAGCGTCAGCCCCCGACTAGCAGCCGACAATGAGCAGTTCTTC
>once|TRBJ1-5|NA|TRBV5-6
CASSLAPGTNQPQHF
TGTGCCAGCAGCTTGGCCCCCGGTACCAATCAGCCCCAGCATTTT
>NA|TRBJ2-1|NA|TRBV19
CASSGAVEQFF
TGTGCCAGTAGTGGTGCTGTTGAGCAGTTCTTC
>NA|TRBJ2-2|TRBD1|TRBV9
CASSPTGSTGELFF
TGTGCCAGCAGCCCGACAGGGAGCACCGGGGAGCTGTTTTTT
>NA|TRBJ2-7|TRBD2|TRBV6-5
CASSYRGVPDEQYF
TGTGCCAGCAGTTATCGGGGGGTTCCGGACGAGCAGTACTTC
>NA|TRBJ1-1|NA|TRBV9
CASSVALNTEAFF
TGTGCCAGCAGCGTAGCCCTGAACACTGAAGCTTTCTTT
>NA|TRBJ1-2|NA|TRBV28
CASSLLRQQSYGYTF
TGTGCCAGCAGTTTACTGAGACAGCAAAGCTATGGCTACACCTTC